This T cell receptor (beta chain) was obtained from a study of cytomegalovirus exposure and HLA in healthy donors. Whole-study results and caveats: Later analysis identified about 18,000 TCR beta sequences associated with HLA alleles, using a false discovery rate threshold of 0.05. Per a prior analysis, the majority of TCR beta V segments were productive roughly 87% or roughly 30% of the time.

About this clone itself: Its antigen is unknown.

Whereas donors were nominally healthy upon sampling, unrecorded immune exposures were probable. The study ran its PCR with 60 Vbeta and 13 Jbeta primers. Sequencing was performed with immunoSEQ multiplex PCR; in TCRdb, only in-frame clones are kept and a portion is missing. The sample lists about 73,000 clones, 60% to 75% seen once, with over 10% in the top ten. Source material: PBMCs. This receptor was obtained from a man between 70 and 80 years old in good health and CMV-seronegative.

CDR3 in amino acids: CASRDRGSNQETQYF. As DNA, the CDR3 is TGTGCCAGTAGGGACAGGGGTTCGAACCAAGAGACCCAGTACTTC. The rearrangement joins TRBV19 to TRBJ2-5; 9 nucleotides match TRBD1. Trimming at V came to 6 bases and at J to 0 bases, leaving 5 bases not matched to a gene. CDR1 is LNHDA and CDR2 is SQIVND in the germline V gene (reference sequence). There are 15 residues in the CDR3.